The next 28 T cell receptor beta chains were all read from a single sample in a study of cytotoxic CD8 clonotypes in ibrutinib-treated CLL. Profiled with immunoSEQ multiplex PCR; TCRdb holds only in-frame clones, not every one. Among about 270,000 clones listed, 76% were seen once. This sample comprised PBMCs, obtained at disease progression, from a patient treated with ibrutinib. The origin of the receptors is a human donor with chronic lymphocytic leukemia.

The chain recombines TRBV9 with TRBJ1-1; D call uncertain. The length of the CDR3 is 15 residues. The V gene lost 0 bases and the J gene lost 0 bases, with 9 bases spanning the gap. Germline CDR1 SGDLS, CDR2 YYNGEE. The CDR3 sequence is CASSVASSMNTEAFF. The CDR3 DNA reads TGTGCCAGCAGCGTAGCATCCTCCATGAACACTGAAGCTTTCTTT.

This clone turned up a few times. In DNA, the CDR3 is TGTGCCACCTCCTTGCCCTTGGGCATTTCACCCCTCCACTTT. This gives the protein CATSLPLGISPLHF. This chain joins TRBV15 and TRBJ1-6; D unclear. The V end lost 8 bases, the J end lost 9 bases, and 17 bases lay between the germline ends. The CDR3 is 14 residues long. Per germline, CDR1 LNHNV and CDR2 YYDKDF (reference sequence). Drawing the rest from reference TRBV15 and TRBJ1-6, the complete variable domain is DAMVIQNPRYQVTQFGKPVTLSCSQTLNHNVMYWYQQKSSQAPKLLFHYYDKDFNNEADTPDNFQSRRPNTSFCFLDIRSPGLGDTAMYLCATSLPLGISPLHFGNGTRLTVT.

This clone was observed once. J is TRBJ2-7 and V is TRBV7-2, with D unclear. The V and J ends lost 4 bases and 5 bases respectively, with 12 bases between them. Germline assignment: CDR1 SGHTA and CDR2 FQGNSA. There are 13 residues in the CDR3. CDR3 region: CASSSWTPNEQYF. The CDR3 bases are TGTGCCAGCAGCTCCTGGACCCCCAACGAGCAGTACTTC.

This clone has only a few counts. The chain has TRBV19 and TRBJ2-7, with a tentative D call TRBD1 (6 bases). The CDR3 totals 15 residues. V lost 5 bases to trimming and J lost 3 bases, with 17 bases between them. CDR1 and CDR2 (germline): LNHDA, SQIVND (reference sequence). CDR3 sequence (DNA): TGTGCCAGTAGTCCCGAACTAGGGGGTCGCTACGAGCAGTACTTC. This translates into CASSPELGGRYEQYF.

CDR3 region: CAISESGFDEGAYEQYF. For the CDR3, the DNA is TGTGCCATCAGTGAGTCGGGATTCGACGAGGGGGCCTACGAGCAGTACTTC. This chain connects TRBV10-3 to TRBJ2-7, with D possibly being TRBD1 (6 bases). V lost 0 bases to trimming and J lost 2 bases, with 17 bases between them. The CDR3 has 17 residues. Germline-derived CDR1 and CDR2 are ENHRY and SYGVKD.

V and J are TRBV29-1 and TRBJ2-7, with TRBD2 matching 11 bases. Germline V CDR1 and CDR2: SQVTM, ANQGSEA. V shed 6 bases, J shed 4 bases, and the junction held 11 bases outside the gene matches. The CDR3 is made up of 15 amino acids. CDR3 sequence (DNA): TGCAGCGTCCCAAACTTGGCTAGCGGGAGGTACGAGCAGTACTTC. It codes for CSVPNLASGRYEQYF.

The chain employs TRBV10-1 and TRBJ2-7, with 7 bases aligning to TRBD2. The CDR3 contains 13 residues. The germline V gene has CDR1 WNHNN and CDR2 SYGVQD (reference sequence). V shed 3 bases and J 5 bases; nucleotides not matched to a gene: 4. CDR3: CASSDWEGNEQYF. CDR3 bases: TGCGCCAGCAGTGACTGGGAGGGGAACGAGCAGTACTTC.

V is TRBV18 and J is TRBJ2-1; D is unclear. Germline V gene lookup returns CDR1 KGHSH and CDR2 LQKENI. Between the trimmed V and J ends, which lost 3 bases and 6 bases, there was a span of 12 bases. There are 14 residues in the CDR3. This CDR3 reads CASSPPRVRNEQFF. Here the CDR3 DNA reads TGTGCCAGCTCACCCCCCCGGGTCCGCAATGAGCAGTTCTTC.

The gene calls are TRBV29-1 and TRBJ1-1; TRBD1 aligns across 8 bases. Germline V CDR1 and CDR2: SQVTM, ANQGSEA. The J segment lost 6 bases and the V segment lost 4 bases, leaving 7 bases of the junction unmatched. This CDR3 has 13 residues. Here the CDR3 DNA reads TGCAGCGTTGTGGGCAGGGGGCTCGCTGAAGCTTTCTTT. Its protein product is CSVVGRGLAEAFF.

In DNA form, the CDR3 reads TGTGCCAGCAGCCCCGGACCCAGGACCTACGAGCAGTACTTC. Protein: CASSPGPRTYEQYF. The chain employs TRBV9 and TRBJ2-7; D is undetermined. There are 14 residues in the CDR3. V was pared by 4 bases and J by 2 bases, with 13 bases between. Germline CDR1 reads SGDLS; CDR2 reads YYNGEE.

The rearrangement uses TRBV28 and TRBJ1-2; D perhaps matches TRBD1 (5 bases). This CDR3 has 12 residues. Germline lookup yields CDR1 MDHEN and CDR2 SYDVKM. V was trimmed by 7 bases and J by 9 bases, leaving 15 bases between them. In nucleotides, the CDR3 is TGTGCCAGCATGGGGAGGGGAGTTAGCTACACCTTC. Its protein is CASMGRGVSYTF.

The chain employs TRBV5-3 and TRBJ2-7; D remains ambiguous. TRBV5-3 qualifies as an ORF whose function is uncertain. Trimming stripped 0 bases from V and 3 bases from J, with 10 bases between. The CDR3 is made up of 14 amino acids. The CDR3 region is CARSLGGANYEQYF. The CDR3 nucleotides are TGTGCCAGAAGCTTGGGCGGAGCAAACTACGAGCAGTACTTC.

The chain links TRBV14 to TRBJ1-2, with TRBD1 identical over 11 bases. Per germline, CDR1 SGHDN and CDR2 FVKESK. V trimming: 2 bases; J trimming: 1 base; junction bases outside the gene matches: 21. This CDR3 region has 22 residues. The CDR3 loop reads CASSQSRGQGVFWPRFNYGYTF. The CDR3 bases are TGTGCCAGCAGCCAATCCCGGGGACAGGGGGTCTTCTGGCCAAGATTTAACTATGGCTACACCTTC.

This CDR3 reads CASSSMTSVRTDTQYF. DNA for the CDR3: TGTGCCAGCAGCTCGATGACTAGCGTGCGCACAGATACGCAGTATTTT. The genes are TRBV5-4 and TRBJ2-3, with TRBD2 identical over 8 bases. The length of the CDR3 is 16 residues. Germline V gene lookup returns CDR1 SGHNT and CDR2 YYREEE (reference sequence). Losses at the gene ends were 3 bases for V and 1 base for J; bases not matched to a gene: 7.

The CDR3 coding sequence is TGCGCCAGCAGCCCGGGAAAAAACTCCTACGAGCAGTACTTC. Amino acid sequence: CASSPGKNSYEQYF. This chain uses TRBV5-1 with TRBJ2-7; TRBD2 is a possible D gene (5 bases). The CDR3 is 14 amino acids. Germline CDR1 is SGHRS and CDR2 is YFSETQ. V was shortened by 4 bases and J by 0 bases, with 11 bases between the two germline ends.

This sequence joins TRBV29-1 and TRBJ1-1, with 7 nucleotides matching TRBD1. The CDR3 runs 18 residues. The germline CDR1 and CDR2 sequences are SQVTM and ANQGSEA. V lost 4 bases to trimming and J lost 3 bases; unmatched junction nucleotides: 20. As DNA, the CDR3 is TGCAGCGTTGTAAGGGCCCCAATGACAGGGCGAGCGGACACTGAAGCTTTCTTT. Translated, it gives CSVVRAPMTGRADTEAFF.

This clone showed up just once. This chain uses TRBV6-1 with TRBJ1-5; D remains unclear. The germline CDR1 and CDR2 sequences are MNHNS and SASEGT. V lost 0 bases and J lost 5, with 14 bases in between. The CDR3 sequence is 16 residues long. CDR3 sequence (DNA): TGTGCCAGCAGTGAAGCGCTTCGGTATATCTATCAGCCCCAGCATTTT. Translation gives CASSEALRYIYQPQHF.

The chain couples TRBV6-7 to TRBJ1-2; D gene ambiguous. TRBV6-7 is an open reading frame whose function is uncertain. CDR3 length: 14 amino acids. The V gene lost 3 bases and the J gene lost 2 bases, with 10 bases spanning the gap. CDR3 sequence (DNA): TGTGCCAGCAGTTATCGGACGGAGAACTATGGCTACACCTTC. Its protein is CASSYRTENYGYTF.

The chain uses TRBV7-9 and TRBJ2-2; no reliable D call. This CDR3 has 16 amino acids. Per germline, CDR1 SEHNR and CDR2 FQNEAQ (reference sequence). The V end was cut by 5 bases, the J end by 1 base, with 14 bases between. The CDR3 sequence: CASSQPRPENTGELFF. The CDR3 nucleotides read TGTGCCAGCAGCCAACCCCGCCCCGAGAACACCGGGGAGCTGTTTTTT.

The chain links TRBV10-2 to TRBJ1-6; D might be TRBD1 (5 bases). Trimming shortened V by 0 bases and J by 6 bases, and 15 bases separated the two germline ends. Germline assignment: CDR1 WSHSY and CDR2 SAAADI. The CDR3 consists of 17 residues. This chain's CDR3 is CASSESSWGRGNSPLHF. DNA for the CDR3: TGCGCCAGCAGTGAGTCGAGTTGGGGAAGGGGTAATTCACCCCTCCACTTT.

The chain employs TRBV28 and TRBJ2-1, with D perhaps TRBD2 (6 bases). The CDR3 extends over 15 amino acids. CDR1 is MDHEN, CDR2 SYDVKM, per germline. Trimming removed 1 base from V and 6 bases from J, with 13 bases in between. The CDR3 reads CASSLSGYGGNEQFF. CDR3 in DNA: TGTGCCAGCAGTTTATCCGGTTACGGGGGCAATGAGCAGTTCTTC.

The chain couples TRBV19 to TRBJ2-1, with TRBD2 matching 10 bases. Germline V gene data show CDR1 as LNHDA and CDR2 as SQIVND (reference sequence). J was trimmed by 8 bases and V by 8 bases; bases with no gene match: 9. CDR3 length: 14 amino acids. CDR3 sequence reads: CASESSGSGDEQFF. The CDR3 region has the DNA TGTGCCAGTGAGTCTAGCGGGAGTGGGGATGAGCAGTTCTTC. The variable domain in full, completed from reference TRBV19 and TRBJ2-1, reads DGGITQSPKYLFRKEGQNVTLSCEQNLNHDAMYWYRQDPGQGLRLIYYSQIVNDFQKGDIAEGYSVSREKKESFPLTVTSAQKNPTAFYLCASESSGSGDEQFFGPGTRLTVL.

J is TRBJ1-2 and V is TRBV19, with 9 nucleotides matching TRBD1. Germline V gene lookup returns CDR1 LNHDA and CDR2 SQIVND (reference sequence). J lost 7 bases, V lost 3 bases, and 15 bases had no gene match. CDR3 length: 17 amino acids. This CDR3 is CASSIRLWGQGSLGYTF. The CDR3 coding sequence is TGTGCCAGTAGTATCCGCTTGTGGGGACAGGGATCACTTGGCTACACCTTC.

The chain combines TRBV5-4 with TRBJ2-2; possible D gene TRBD2, 5 bases. Trimming pared 2 bases from V and 6 bases from J, leaving 11 bases between. The germline CDR1 and CDR2 sequences are SGHNT and YYREEE (reference sequence). The CDR3 is made up of 14 amino acids. The CDR3 DNA is TGTGCCAGCAGCTTAGACTACAACTCCGGGGAGCTGTTTTTT. Translated: CASSLDYNSGELFF. Complete variable domain (other parts from reference TRBV5-4 and TRBJ2-2): ETGVTQSPTHLIKTRGQQVTLRCSSQSGHNTVSWYQQALGQGPQFIFQYYREEENGRGNFPPRFSGLQFPNYSSELNVNALELDDSALYLCASSLDYNSGELFFGEGSRLTVL.

The CDR3 here is CASSYTYEQYF. For the CDR3, the DNA is TGTGCCAGCAGCTACACCTACGAGCAGTACTTC. The chain recombines TRBV11-2 with TRBJ2-7; D gene unclear. CDR3 size: 11 residues. Germline V lookup: CDR1 SGHAT, CDR2 FQNNGV. Trimming took 4 bases from V and 2 from J, leaving 3 bases between them.

The sample holds a few counts of this clone. Relative to the germline gene, one junction end is altered; a read error may explain this. The rearrangement joins TRBV28 to TRBJ1-2; D is uncertain. The germline CDR1 and CDR2 sequences are MDHEN and SYDVKM. This CDR3 is 12 amino acids long. The CDR3 DNA reads TGTGCCAGCAGCTACCGGACGGAACCTCGGTCCTTC. It encodes CASSYRTEPRSF.

This clone has just one count. The genes are TRBV7-8 and TRBJ2-5; 9 bases match TRBD1. This CDR3 has 15 residues. Germline trimming cut 4 bases from V and 2 bases from J; bases unmatched to any gene: 5. CDR1 is SGHVS, CDR2 FQNEAQ, per germline. This chain's CDR3 is CASSSRQGGQETQYF. CDR3 sequence (DNA): TGTGCCAGCAGCTCCAGACAGGGGGGACAAGAGACCCAGTACTTC.

This chain connects TRBV19 to TRBJ1-3; no firm D call. V shed 3 bases and J shed 0 bases, with 12 bases lying between them. Germline V CDR1 and CDR2: LNHDA, SQIVND (reference sequence). The CDR3 covers 16 residues. Written as DNA, the CDR3 is TGTGCCAGTAGTATCCCGGGGTTAACCTCTGGAAACACCATATATTTT. Encoded protein: CASSIPGLTSGNTIYF.